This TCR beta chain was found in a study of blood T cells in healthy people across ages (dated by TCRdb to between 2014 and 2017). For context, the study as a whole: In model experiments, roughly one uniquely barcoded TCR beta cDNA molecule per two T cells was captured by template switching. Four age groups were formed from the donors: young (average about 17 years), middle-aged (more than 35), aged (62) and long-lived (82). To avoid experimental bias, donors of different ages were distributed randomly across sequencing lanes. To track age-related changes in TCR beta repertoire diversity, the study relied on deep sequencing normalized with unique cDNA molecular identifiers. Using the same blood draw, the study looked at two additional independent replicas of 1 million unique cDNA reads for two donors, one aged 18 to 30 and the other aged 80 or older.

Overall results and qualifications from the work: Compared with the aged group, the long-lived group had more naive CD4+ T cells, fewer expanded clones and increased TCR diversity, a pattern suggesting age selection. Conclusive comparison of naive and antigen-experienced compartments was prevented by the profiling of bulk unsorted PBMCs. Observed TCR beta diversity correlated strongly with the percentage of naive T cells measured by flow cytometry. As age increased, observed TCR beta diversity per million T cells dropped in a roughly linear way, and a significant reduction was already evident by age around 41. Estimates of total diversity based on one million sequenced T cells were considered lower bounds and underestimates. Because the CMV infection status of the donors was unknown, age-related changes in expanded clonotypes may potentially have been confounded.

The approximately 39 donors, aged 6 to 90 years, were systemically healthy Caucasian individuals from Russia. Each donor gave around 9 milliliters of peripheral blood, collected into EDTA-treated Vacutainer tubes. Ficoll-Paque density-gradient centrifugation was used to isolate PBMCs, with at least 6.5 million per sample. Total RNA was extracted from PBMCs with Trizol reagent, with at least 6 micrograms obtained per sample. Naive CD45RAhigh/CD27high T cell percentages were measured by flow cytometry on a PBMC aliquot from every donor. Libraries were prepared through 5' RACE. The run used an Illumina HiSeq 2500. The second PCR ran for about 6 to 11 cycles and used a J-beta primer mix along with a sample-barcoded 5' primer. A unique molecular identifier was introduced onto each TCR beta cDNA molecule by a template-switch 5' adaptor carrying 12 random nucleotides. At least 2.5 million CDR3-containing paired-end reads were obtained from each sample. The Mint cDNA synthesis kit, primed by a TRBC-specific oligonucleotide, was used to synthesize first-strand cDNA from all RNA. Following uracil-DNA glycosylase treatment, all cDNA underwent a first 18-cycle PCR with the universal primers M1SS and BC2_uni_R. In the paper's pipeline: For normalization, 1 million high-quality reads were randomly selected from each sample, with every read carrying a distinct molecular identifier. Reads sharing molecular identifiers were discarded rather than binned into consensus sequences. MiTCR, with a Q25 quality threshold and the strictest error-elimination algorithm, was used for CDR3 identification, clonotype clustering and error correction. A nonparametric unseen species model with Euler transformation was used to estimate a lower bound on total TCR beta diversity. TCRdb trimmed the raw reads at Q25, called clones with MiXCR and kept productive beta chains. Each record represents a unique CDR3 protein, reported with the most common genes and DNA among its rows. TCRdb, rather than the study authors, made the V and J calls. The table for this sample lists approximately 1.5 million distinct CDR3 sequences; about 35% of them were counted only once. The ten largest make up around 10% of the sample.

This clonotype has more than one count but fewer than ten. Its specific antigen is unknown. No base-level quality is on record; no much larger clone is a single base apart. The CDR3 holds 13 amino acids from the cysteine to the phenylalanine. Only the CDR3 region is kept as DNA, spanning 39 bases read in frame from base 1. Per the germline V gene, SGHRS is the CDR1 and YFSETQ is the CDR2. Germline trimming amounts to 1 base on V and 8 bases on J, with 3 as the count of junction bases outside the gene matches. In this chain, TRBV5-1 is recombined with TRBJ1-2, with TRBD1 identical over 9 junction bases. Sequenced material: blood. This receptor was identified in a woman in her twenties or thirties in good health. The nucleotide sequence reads TGCGCCAGCAGCTTGACAGGGGGCCAAGGCTACACCTTC. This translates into CASSLTGGQGYTF.